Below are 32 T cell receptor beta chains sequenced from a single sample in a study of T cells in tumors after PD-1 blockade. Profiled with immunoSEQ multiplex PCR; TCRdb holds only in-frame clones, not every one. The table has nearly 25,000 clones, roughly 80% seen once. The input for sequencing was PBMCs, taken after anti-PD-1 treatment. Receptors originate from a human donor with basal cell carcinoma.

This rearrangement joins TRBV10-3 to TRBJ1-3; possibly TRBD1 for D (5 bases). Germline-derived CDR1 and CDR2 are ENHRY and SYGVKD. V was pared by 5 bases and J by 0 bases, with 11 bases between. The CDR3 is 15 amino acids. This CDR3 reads CAISTGHISGNTIYF. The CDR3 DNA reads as TGTGCCATCAGTACAGGACACATCTCTGGAAACACCATATATTTT.

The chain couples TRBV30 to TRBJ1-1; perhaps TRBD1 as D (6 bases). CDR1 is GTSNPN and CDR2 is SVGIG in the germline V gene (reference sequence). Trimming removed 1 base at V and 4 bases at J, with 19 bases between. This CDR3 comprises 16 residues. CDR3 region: CAWSARRGARVTEAFF. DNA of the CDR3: TGTGCCTGGAGTGCCCGGAGGGGGGCGCGGGTCACTGAAGCTTTCTTT. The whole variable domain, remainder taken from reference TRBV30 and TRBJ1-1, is SQTIHQWPATLVQPVGSPLSLECTVEGTSNPNLYWYRQAAGRGLQLLFYSVGIGQISSEVPQNLSASRPQDRQFILSSKKLLLSDSGFYLCAWSARRGARVTEAFFGQGTRLTVV.

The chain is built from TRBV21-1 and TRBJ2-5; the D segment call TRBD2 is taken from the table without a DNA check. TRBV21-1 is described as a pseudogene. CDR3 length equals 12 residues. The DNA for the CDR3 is TGTGCCAGCATCCGGGGGGGAGAGACCCAGTACTTC. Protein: CASIRGGETQYF.

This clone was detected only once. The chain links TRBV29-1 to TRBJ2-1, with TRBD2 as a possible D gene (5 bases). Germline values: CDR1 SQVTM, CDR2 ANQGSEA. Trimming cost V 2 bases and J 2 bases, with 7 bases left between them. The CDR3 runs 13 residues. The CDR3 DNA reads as TGCAGCGTTGAACGGGAAACCTACAATGAGCAGTTCTTC. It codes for CSVERETYNEQFF.

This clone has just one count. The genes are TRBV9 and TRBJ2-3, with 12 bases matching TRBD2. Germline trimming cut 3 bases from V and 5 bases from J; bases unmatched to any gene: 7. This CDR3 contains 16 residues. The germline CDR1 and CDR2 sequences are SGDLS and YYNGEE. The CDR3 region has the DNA TGTGCCAGCAGCGATCTAGCGGGGGGGGTCGGAGATACGCAGTATTTT. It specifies CASSDLAGGVGDTQYF. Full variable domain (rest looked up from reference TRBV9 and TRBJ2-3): DSGVTQTPKHLITATGQRVTLRCSPRSGDLSVYWYQQSLDQGLQFLIQYYNGEERAKGNILERFSAQQFPDLHSELNLSSLELGDSALYFCASSDLAGGVGDTQYFGPGTRLTVL.

This CDR3 is CASSSGTNTEAFF. The CDR3, as DNA: TGTGCCAGCAGCTCGGGCACGAACACTGAAGCTTTCTTT. This chain joins TRBV5-6 and TRBJ1-1; D is undetermined. V lost 3 bases to trimming and J lost 1 base, with 7 bases between them. This CDR3 contains 13 residues. Germline V gene data show CDR1 as SGHDT and CDR2 as YYEEEE.

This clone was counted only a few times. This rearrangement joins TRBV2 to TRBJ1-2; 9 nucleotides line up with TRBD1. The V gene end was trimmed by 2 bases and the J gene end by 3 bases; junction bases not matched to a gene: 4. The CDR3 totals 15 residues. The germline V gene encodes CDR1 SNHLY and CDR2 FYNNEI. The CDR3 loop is CASSESDRGDYGYTF. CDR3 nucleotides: TGTGCCAGCAGTGAATCGGACAGGGGTGACTATGGCTACACCTTC.

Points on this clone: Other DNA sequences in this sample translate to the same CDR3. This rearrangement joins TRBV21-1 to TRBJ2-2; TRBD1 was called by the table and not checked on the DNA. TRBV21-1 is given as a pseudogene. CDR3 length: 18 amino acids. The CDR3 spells CASSKACVRTLNTGELFF. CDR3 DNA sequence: TGTGCCAGCAGCAAAGCTTGTGTGAGGACACTCAACACCGGGGAGCTGTTTTTT.

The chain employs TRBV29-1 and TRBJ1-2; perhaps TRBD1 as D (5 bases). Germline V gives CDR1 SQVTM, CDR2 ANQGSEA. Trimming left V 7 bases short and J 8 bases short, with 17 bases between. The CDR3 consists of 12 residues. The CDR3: CSAWGGEGGYTF. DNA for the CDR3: TGCAGCGCCTGGGGAGGGGAGGGCGGCTACACCTTC.

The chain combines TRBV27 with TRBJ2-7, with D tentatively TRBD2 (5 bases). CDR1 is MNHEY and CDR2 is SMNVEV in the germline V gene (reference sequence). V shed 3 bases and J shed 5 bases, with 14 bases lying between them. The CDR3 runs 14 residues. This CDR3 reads CASSFGLDRDEQYF. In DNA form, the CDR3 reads TGTGCCAGCAGTTTTGGACTCGACCGGGACGAGCAGTACTTC.

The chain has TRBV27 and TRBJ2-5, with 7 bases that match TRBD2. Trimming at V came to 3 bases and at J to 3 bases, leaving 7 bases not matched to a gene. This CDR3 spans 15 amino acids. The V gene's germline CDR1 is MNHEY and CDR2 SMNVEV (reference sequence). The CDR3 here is CASSLRGWEEETQYF. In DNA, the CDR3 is TGTGCCAGCAGTTTGCGGGGGTGGGAAGAAGAGACCCAGTACTTC.

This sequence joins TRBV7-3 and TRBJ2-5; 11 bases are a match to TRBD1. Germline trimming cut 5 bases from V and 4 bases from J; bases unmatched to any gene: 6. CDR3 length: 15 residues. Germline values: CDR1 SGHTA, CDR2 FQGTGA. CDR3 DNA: TGTGCCAGCAGCCCGGACAGGGGGCGGAGAGAGACCCAGTACTTC. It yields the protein CASSPDRGRRETQYF.

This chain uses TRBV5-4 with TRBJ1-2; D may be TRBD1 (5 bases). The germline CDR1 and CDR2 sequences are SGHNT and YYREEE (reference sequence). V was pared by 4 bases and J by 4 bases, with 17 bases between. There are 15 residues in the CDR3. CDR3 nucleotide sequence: TGTGCCAGCAGCGGAGTCAGGGAAGGAAGCTATGGCTACACCTTC. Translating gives CASSGVREGSYGYTF.

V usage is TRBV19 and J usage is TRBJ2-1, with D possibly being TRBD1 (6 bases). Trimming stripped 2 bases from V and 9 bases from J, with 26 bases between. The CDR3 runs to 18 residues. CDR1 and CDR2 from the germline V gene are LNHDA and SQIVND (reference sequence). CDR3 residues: CASSIIRGSEAGSGEQFF. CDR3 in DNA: TGTGCCAGTAGTATAATCAGGGGAAGCGAGGCTGGGAGTGGTGAGCAGTTCTTC. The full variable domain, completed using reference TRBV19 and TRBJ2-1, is DGGITQSPKYLFRKEGQNVTLSCEQNLNHDAMYWYRQDPGQGLRLIYYSQIVNDFQKGDIAEGYSVSREKKESFPLTVTSAQKNPTAFYLCASSIIRGSEAGSGEQFFGPGTRLTVL.

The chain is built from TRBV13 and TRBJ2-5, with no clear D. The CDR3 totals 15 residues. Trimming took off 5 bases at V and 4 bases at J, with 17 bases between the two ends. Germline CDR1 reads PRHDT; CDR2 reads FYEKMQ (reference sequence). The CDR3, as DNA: TGTGCCAGCAGCCCCGGTCCTACCGGCGGAGAGACCCAGTACTTC. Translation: CASSPGPTGGETQYF.

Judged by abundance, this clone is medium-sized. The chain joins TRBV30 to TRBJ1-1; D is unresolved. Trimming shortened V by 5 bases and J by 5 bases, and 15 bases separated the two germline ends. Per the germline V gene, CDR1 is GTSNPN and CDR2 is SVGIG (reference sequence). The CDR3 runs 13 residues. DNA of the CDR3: TGTGCCTGGTGTCGGGATCGCCGGACTGAAGCTTTCTTT. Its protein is CAWCRDRRTEAFF.

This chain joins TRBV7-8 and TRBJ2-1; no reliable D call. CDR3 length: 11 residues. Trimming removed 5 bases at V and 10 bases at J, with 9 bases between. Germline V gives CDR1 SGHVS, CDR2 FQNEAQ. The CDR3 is CASSPTSEQFF. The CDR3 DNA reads TGTGCCAGCAGCCCTACGTCCGAGCAGTTCTTC.

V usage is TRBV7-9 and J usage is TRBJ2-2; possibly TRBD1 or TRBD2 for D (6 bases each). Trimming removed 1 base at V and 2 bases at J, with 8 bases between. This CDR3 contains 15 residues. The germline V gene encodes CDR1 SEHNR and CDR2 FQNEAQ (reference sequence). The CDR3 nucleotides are TGTGCCAGCAGCTTAGGGGGGGCCAACACCGGGGAGCTGTTTTTT. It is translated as CASSLGGANTGELFF.

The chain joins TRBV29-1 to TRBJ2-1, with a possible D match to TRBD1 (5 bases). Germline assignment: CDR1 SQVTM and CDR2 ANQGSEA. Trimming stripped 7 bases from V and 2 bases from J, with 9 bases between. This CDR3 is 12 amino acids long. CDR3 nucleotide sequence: TGCAGCGGTCTGACAGCCTACAATGAGCAGTTCTTC. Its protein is CSGLTAYNEQFF.

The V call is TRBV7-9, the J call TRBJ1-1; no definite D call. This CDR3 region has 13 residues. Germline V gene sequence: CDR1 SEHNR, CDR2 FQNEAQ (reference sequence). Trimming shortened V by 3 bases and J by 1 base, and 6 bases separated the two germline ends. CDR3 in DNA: TGTGCCAGCAGCTTGTCGGAGAACACTGAAGCTTTCTTT. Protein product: CASSLSENTEAFF.

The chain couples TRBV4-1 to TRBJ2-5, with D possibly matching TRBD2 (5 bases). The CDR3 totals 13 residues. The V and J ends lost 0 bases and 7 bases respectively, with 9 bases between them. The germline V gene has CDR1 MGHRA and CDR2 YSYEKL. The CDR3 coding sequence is TGCGCCAGCAGCCAAGACGGACTCCTGACCCAGTACTTC. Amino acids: CASSQDGLLTQYF.

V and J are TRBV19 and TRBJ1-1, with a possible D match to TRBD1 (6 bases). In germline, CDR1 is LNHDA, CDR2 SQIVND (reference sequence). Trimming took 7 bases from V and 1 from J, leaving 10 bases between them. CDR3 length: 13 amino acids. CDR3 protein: CASKSRGNTEAFF. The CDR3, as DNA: TGTGCCAGTAAATCCAGGGGGAACACTGAAGCTTTCTTT.

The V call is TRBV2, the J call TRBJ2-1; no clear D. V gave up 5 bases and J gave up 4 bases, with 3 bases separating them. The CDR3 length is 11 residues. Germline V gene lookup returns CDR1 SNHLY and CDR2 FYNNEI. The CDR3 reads CASSYYNEQFF. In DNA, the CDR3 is TGTGCCAGCAGTTATTACAATGAGCAGTTCTTC.

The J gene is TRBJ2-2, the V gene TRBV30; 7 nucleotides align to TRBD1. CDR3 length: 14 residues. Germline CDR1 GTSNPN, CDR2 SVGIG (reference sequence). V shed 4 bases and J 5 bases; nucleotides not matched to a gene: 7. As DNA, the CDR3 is TGTGCCTGGATCGACAGGGTCGGGACCGGGGAGCTGTTTTTT. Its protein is CAWIDRVGTGELFF.

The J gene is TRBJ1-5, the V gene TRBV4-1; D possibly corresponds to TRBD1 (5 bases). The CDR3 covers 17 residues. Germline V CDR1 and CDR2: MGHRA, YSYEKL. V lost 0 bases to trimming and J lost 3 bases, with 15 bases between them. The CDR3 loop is CASSQDGGTIYNQPQHF. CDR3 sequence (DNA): TGCGCCAGCAGCCAAGATGGAGGGACTATCTACAATCAGCCCCAGCATTTT.

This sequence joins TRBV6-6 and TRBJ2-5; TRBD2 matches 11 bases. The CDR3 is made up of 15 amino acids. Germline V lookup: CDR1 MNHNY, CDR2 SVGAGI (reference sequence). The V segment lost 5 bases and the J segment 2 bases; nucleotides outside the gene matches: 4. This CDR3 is CASSGLAGGQETQYF. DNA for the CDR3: TGTGCCAGCAGTGGACTAGCGGGTGGTCAAGAGACCCAGTACTTC.

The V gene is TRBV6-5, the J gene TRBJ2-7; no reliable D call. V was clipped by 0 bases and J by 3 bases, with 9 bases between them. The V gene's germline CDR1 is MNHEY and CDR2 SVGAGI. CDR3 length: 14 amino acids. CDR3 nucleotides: TGTGCCAGCAGTTACTCGGCGCGCCACTACGAGCAGTACTTC. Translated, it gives CASSYSARHYEQYF.

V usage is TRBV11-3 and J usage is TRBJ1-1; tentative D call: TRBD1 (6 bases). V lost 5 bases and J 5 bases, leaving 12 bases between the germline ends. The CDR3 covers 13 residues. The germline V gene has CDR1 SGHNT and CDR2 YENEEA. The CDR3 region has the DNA TGTGCCAGCAGCCAAACAGGGTTAACTGAAGCTTTCTTT. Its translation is CASSQTGLTEAFF.

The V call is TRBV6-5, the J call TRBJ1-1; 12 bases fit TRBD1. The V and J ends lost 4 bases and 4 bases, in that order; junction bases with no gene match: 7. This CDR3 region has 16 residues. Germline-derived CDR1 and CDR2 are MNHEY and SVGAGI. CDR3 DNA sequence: TGTGCCAGCAGTTCGGGACAGGGGGCTGGGTCCACTGAAGCTTTCTTT. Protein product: CASSSGQGAGSTEAFF.

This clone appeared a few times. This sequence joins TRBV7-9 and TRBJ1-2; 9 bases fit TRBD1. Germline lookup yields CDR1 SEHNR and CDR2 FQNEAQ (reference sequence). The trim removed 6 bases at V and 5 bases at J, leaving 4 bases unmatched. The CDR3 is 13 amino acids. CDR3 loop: CASRPGQGYGYTF. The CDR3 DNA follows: TGTGCCAGCAGACCGGGACAGGGATATGGCTACACCTTC.

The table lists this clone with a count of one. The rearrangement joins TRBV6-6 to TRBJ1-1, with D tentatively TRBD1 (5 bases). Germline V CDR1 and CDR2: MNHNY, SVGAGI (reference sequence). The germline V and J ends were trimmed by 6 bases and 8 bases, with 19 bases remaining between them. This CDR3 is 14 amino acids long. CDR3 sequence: CASSPSGVVREAFF. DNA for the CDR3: TGTGCCAGCAGCCCGTCGGGGGTTGTCCGGGAAGCTTTCTTT.

This chain's CDR3 is CASSPGAAPGETQYF. The CDR3 coding sequence is TGTGCCAGCAGCCCCGGGGCGGCCCCGGGAGAGACCCAGTACTTC. The J gene is TRBJ2-5, the V gene TRBV5-4, with D perhaps TRBD1 or TRBD2 (5 bases each). The CDR3 consists of 15 residues. V was clipped by 4 bases and J by 4 bases, with 17 bases between them. Per the germline V gene, CDR1 is SGHNT and CDR2 is YYREEE (reference sequence).